The present T cell receptor beta chain was sequenced within a study of identifying expanded T cells in peripheral blood. Study conclusions and caveats: Clone count variance between roughly two-week samples rose with total template count. Over approximately two and four weeks, about 15 and 19 clones changed, versus roughly 1.2 between replicates.

Collection occurred without any documented infections or immune events in donors. On this clone itself: What it recognizes is unknown.

Method: immunoSEQ multiplex PCR; TCRdb's copy keeps in-frame clones and lacks some. The sample has around 82,000 clones; 84% are singletons. The CDR3 consists of 15 residues. Trimming pared 2 bases from V and 1 base from J, leaving 11 bases between. Germline V gene sequence: CDR1 SEHNR, CDR2 FQNEAQ (reference sequence). This chain uses TRBV7-9 with TRBJ1-1; D is uncertain. Input material: blood. The origin of this receptor is a person aged 18-69 years in good health. The CDR3 coding sequence is TGTGCCAGCAGCTTAAGGACTCCGACGAACACTGAAGCTTTCTTT. Translated: CASSLRTPTNTEAFF.